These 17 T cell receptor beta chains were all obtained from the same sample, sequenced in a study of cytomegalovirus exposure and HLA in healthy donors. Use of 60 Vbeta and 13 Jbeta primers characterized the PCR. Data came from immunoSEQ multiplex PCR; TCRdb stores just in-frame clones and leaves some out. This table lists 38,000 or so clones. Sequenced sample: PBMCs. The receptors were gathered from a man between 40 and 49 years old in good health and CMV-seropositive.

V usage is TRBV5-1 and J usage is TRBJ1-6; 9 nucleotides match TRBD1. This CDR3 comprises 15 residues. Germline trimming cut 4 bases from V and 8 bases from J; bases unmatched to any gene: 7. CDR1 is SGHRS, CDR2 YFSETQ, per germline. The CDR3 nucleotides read TGCGCCAGCAGCACCACAGGGGGCGTTGATTCACCCCTCCACTTT. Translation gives CASSTTGGVDSPLHF. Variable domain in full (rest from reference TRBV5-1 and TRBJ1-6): KAGVTQTPRYLIKTRGQQVTLSCSPISGHRSVSWYQQTPGQGLQFLFEYFSETQRNKGNFPGRFSGRQFSNSRSEMNVSTLELGDSALYLCASSTTGGVDSPLHFGNGTRLTVT.

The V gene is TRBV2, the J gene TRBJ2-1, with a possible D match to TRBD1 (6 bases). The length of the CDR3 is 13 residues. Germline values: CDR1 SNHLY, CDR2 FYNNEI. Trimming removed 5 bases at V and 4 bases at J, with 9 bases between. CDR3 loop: CASSPGTYNEQFF. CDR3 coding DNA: TGTGCCAGCAGTCCCGGGACATACAATGAGCAGTTCTTC.

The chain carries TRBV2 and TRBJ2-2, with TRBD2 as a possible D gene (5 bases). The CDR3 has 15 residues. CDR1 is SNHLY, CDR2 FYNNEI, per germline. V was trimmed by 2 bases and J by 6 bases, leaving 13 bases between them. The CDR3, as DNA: TGTGCCAGCAGTGAATTGGCTAGCATATCCGGGGAGCTGTTTTTT. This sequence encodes CASSELASISGELFF.

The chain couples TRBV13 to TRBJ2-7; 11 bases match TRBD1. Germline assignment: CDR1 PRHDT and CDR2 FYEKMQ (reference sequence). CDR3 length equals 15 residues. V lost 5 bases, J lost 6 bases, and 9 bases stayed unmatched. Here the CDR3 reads CASSEMPGQGGEQYF. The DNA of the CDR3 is TGTGCCAGCAGCGAAATGCCGGGACAGGGGGGCGAGCAGTACTTC.

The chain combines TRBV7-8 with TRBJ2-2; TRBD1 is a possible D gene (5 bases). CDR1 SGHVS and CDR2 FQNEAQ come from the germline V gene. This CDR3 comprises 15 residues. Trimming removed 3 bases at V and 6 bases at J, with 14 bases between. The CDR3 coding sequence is TGTGCCAGCAGCTTGCAGGGCGTAACACCCGGGGAGCTGTTTTTT. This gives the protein CASSLQGVTPGELFF. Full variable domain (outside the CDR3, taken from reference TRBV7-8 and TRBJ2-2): GAGVSQSPRYKVAKRGQDVALRCDPISGHVSLFWYQQALGQGPEFLTYFQNEAQLDKSGLPSDRFFAERPEGSVSTLKIQRTQQEDSAVYLCASSLQGVTPGELFFGEGSRLTVL.

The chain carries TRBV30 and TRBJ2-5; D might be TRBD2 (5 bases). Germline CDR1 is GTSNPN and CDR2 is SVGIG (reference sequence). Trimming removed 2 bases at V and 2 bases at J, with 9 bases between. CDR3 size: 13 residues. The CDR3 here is CAWSFGGQETQYF. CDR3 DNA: TGTGCCTGGAGTTTTGGCGGGCAAGAGACCCAGTACTTC.

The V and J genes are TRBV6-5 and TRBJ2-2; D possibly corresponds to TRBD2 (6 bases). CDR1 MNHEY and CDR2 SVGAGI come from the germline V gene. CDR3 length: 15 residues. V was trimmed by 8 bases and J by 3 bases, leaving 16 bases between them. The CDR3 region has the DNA TGTGCCAGCTCCCCCGGGACTGGAGACACCGGGGAGCTGTTTTTT. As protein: CASSPGTGDTGELFF.

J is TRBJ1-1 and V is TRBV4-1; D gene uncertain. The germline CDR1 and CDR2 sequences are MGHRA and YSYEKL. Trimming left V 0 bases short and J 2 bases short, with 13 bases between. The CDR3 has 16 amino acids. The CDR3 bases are TGCGCCAGCAGCCAAGAATTGGATACAGTTAACACTGAAGCTTTCTTT. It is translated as CASSQELDTVNTEAFF.

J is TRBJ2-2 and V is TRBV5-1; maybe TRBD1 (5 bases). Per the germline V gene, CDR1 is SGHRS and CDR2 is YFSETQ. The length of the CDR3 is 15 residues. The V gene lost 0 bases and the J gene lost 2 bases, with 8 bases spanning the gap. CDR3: CASSLGTTNTGELFF. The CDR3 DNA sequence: TGCGCCAGCAGCTTGGGGACAACAAACACCGGGGAGCTGTTTTTT.

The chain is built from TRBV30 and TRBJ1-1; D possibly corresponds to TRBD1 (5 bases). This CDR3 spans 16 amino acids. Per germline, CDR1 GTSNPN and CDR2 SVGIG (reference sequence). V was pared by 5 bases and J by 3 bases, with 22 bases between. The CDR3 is CAWLNGGTGTYTEAFF. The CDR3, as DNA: TGTGCCTGGTTAAACGGGGGGACCGGCACATACACTGAAGCTTTCTTT.

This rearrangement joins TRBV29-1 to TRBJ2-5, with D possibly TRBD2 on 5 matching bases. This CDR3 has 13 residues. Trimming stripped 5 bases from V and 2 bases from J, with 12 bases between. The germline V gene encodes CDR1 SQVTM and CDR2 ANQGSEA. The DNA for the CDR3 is TGCAGCGTTATCGGGCGGGCTCAAGAGACCCAGTACTTC. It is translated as CSVIGRAQETQYF.

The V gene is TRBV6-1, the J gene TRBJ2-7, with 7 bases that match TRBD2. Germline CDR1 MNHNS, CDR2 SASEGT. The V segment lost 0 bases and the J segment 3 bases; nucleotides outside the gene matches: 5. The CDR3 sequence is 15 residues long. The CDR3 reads CASSEARESFYEQYF. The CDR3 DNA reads TGTGCCAGCAGTGAAGCGCGGGAGTCGTTCTACGAGCAGTACTTC.

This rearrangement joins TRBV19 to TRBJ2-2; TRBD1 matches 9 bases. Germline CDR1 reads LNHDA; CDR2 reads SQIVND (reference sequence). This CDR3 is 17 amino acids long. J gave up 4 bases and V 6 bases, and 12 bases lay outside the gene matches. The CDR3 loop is CASRDPRDREGTGELFF. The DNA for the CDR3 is TGTGCCAGTAGAGACCCCCGGGACAGGGAAGGCACCGGGGAGCTGTTTTTT.

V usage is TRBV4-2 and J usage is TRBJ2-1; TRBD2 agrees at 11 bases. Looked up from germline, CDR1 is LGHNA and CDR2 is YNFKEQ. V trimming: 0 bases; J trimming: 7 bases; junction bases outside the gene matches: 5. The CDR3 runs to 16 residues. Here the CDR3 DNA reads TGTGCCAGCAGCCAAGAGGGTAGCGGGAGGGCGAATGAGCAGTTCTTC. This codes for CASSQEGSGRANEQFF.

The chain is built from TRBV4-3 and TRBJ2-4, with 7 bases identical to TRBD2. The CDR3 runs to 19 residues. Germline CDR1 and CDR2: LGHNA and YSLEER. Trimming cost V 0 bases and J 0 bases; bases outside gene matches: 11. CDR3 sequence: CASSQDPLSSGRAKNIQYF. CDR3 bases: TGCGCCAGCAGCCAAGATCCTCTGTCTAGCGGACGAGCCAAAAACATTCAGTACTTC.

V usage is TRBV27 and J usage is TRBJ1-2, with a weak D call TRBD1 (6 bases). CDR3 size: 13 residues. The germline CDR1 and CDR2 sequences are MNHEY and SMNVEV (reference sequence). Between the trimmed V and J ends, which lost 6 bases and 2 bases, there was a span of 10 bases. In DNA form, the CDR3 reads TGTGCCAGCAGGGTGGGGGCGAACTATGGCTACACCTTC. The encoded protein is CASRVGANYGYTF.

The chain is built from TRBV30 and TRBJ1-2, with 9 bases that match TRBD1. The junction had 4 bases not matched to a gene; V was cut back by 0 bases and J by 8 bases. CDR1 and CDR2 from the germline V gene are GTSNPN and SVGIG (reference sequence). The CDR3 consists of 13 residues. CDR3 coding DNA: TGTGCCTGGAGTGTACAGGGGGCGCACGGCTACACCTTC. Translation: CAWSVQGAHGYTF.